The next 12 T cell receptor beta chains were all read from a single sample in a study of post-analysis software for immune sequencing data. Their target antigens are unknown. Sequencing libraries made from TCR beta cDNA carried unique molecular identifiers. TCRdb called the PCR reads again in MiXCR, with one record for every CDR3 protein. The sample lists roughly 580,000 distinct CDR3 sequences, about 44% occurring once. General observations from the study: Five TRBV segments appeared more often in patients than in controls, and TRBV5-6, TRBV5-1 and TRBV20-1 were among these.

The sample comprised blood. The receptors here all came from a girl under 18 with multiple sclerosis.

The chain has TRBV12-3 or TRBV12-4 and TRBJ2-1; either TRBD1 or TRBD2 may fit D (5 bases each). Trimming left V 6 bases short and J 7 bases short, with 19 bases between. The CDR3 runs 15 residues. The CDR3 nucleotides are TGTGCCAGCAGCCCCCAGGGACCCACTCAGAATGAGCAGTTCTTC. Residues: CASSPQGPTQNEQFF.

This clonotype was observed a handful of times. This chain links TRBV20-1 with TRBJ2-1; D gene unclear. CDR1 is DFQATT and CDR2 is SNEGSKA in the germline V gene (reference sequence). The CDR3 is made up of 13 amino acids. Trimming pared 7 bases from V and 8 bases from J, leaving 18 bases between. CDR3 amino acids: CSVQDPLPDEQFF. CDR3 bases: TGCAGTGTTCAGGACCCCCTCCCAGATGAGCAGTTCTTC.

This clonotype was detected only a few times. The gene calls are TRBV12-3 or TRBV12-4 and TRBJ2-7; D possibly matches TRBD1 or TRBD2 (5 bases each). The V end lost 2 bases, the J end lost 3 bases, and 14 bases lay between the germline ends. The CDR3 covers 15 residues. CDR3 sequence reads: CASSLPGGGFYEQYF. The CDR3 DNA reads TGTGCCAGCAGTTTACCCGGTGGGGGTTTCTACGAGCAGTACTTC.

The chain carries TRBV11-2 and TRBJ2-2; TRBD2 matches 10 bases. V lost 5 bases, J lost 4 bases, and 10 bases stayed unmatched. Germline V gives CDR1 SGHAT, CDR2 FQNNGV. The CDR3 spans 17 residues. In DNA form, the CDR3 reads TGTGCCAGCAGCCCCCATATCAGCGGGGGGGCCACCGGGGAGCTGTTTTTT. This gives the protein CASSPHISGGATGELFF.

This CDR3 is CASSLNGVSGRYQETQYF. The CDR3 bases are TGTGCCAGCAGCTTGAATGGTGTTAGCGGGAGATACCAAGAGACCCAGTACTTC. V is TRBV5-6 and J is TRBJ2-5; 9 bases align to TRBD2. Germline-derived CDR1 and CDR2 are SGHDT and YYEEEE. This CDR3 comprises 18 residues. J gave up 0 bases and V 1 base, and 10 bases lay outside the gene matches.

This clonotype was found a few times. This sequence joins TRBV7-2 and TRBJ2-7; D may match TRBD1 or TRBD2 (5 bases each). V lost 5 bases to trimming and J lost 0 bases, with 11 bases between them. There are 14 residues in the CDR3. Per germline, CDR1 SGHTA and CDR2 FQGNSA. CDR3 protein: CASSGRDGSYEQYF. The CDR3 DNA sequence: TGTGCCAGCAGCGGACGGGACGGCTCCTACGAGCAGTACTTC.

The V call is TRBV5-1, the J call TRBJ2-5; tentative D call: TRBD2 (5 bases). The CDR3 is 14 residues long. Trimming removed 0 bases at V and 3 bases at J, with 9 bases between. The germline gives CDR1 SGHRS, CDR2 YFSETQ. CDR3 sequence reads: CASSLGGSKETQYF. CDR3 sequence (DNA): TGCGCCAGCAGCTTGGGTGGGAGTAAAGAGACCCAGTACTTC.

The CDR3 DNA reads TGTGCCAGCAGCTTAGACGGCGGGAGGGCCACAGATACGCAGTATTTT. Residues: CASSLDGGRATDTQYF. The rearrangement joins TRBV7-2 to TRBJ2-3; TRBD2 matches 9 bases. Trimming took 1 base from V and 2 from J; bases not matched to a gene: 4. CDR3 length equals 16 residues. CDR1 is SGHTA and CDR2 is FQGNSA in the germline V gene.

This clonotype showed up just a few times. The chain is built from TRBV10-3 and TRBJ1-1, with D hard to call. Germline assignment: CDR1 ENHRY and CDR2 SYGVKD. V was trimmed by 6 bases and J by 6 bases, leaving 14 bases between them. The CDR3 spans 13 residues. The chain's CDR3 is CAISTQVQSEAFF. CDR3 coding DNA: TGTGCCATCAGCACTCAGGTCCAATCTGAAGCTTTCTTT.

The J gene is TRBJ1-5, the V gene TRBV6-6; possible D gene TRBD1, 5 bases. The CDR3 runs 16 residues. Trimming took 5 bases from V and 1 from J, leaving 15 bases between them. From germline, CDR1 is MNHNY and CDR2 SVGAGI (reference sequence). CDR3 nucleotide sequence: TGTGCCAGCAGTCTCTCCCCCGGGGACAGCAATCAGCCCCAGCATTTT. It encodes CASSLSPGDSNQPQHF.

The chain combines TRBV7-8 with TRBJ2-1; weak D call: TRBD2 (6 bases). Germline CDR1 SGHVS, CDR2 FQNEAQ. Between the trimmed V and J ends, which lost 7 bases and 9 bases, there was a span of 19 bases. The CDR3 consists of 14 residues. The CDR3 DNA follows: TGTGCCAGCATCCATGGGAGGTCTAAGGGTGAGCAGTTCTTC. Its protein is CASIHGRSKGEQFF.

The chain couples TRBV4-1 to TRBJ2-1; D gene uncertain. In germline, CDR1 is MGHRA, CDR2 YSYEKL. V was shortened by 3 bases and J by 6 bases, with 15 bases between the two germline ends. The length of the CDR3 is 15 residues. The CDR3 DNA follows: TGCGCCAGCAGCCAGGATATATTACCCCTCAATGAGCAGTTCTTC. Translating it yields CASSQDILPLNEQFF.